These 9 T cell receptor beta chains were all obtained from the same sample, sequenced in a study of T cells after yellow fever vaccination. TCRdb re-called the 5' RACE reads with MiXCR, one entry per CDR3 protein. This sample has tens of thousands of distinct CDR3 sequences; roughly 3.3% occur once, and the top ten carry more than 0.75%. Here the sequenced sample was PBMCs, either bulk or a sorted T-cell subset (CD4+, CD8+, memory, or dextramer-sorted; not recorded which), taken about 49 days after the first yellow fever vaccination. The source is a young man who received the YFV17D yellow fever vaccine.

This clonotype qualifies as medium-sized. The chain joins TRBV5-1 to TRBJ2-2; no reliable D call. Germline-derived CDR1 and CDR2 are SGHRS and YFSETQ. This CDR3 has 11 amino acids. V gave up 5 bases and J gave up 6 bases, with 5 bases separating them. CDR3 DNA: TGCGCCAGCAGAAGAGCCGGGGAGCTGTTTTTT. Its translation: CASRRAGELFF.

This clonotype was observed at least ten times. The genes are TRBV7-9 and TRBJ2-5; 10 nucleotides line up with TRBD2. The CDR3 runs to 17 residues. The V segment lost 5 bases and the J segment 5 bases; nucleotides outside the gene matches: 14. Per the germline V gene, CDR1 is SEHNR and CDR2 is FQNEAQ (reference sequence). CDR3 sequence reads: CASSRGTSAGSGETQYF. The CDR3 DNA follows: TGTGCCAGCAGCCGTGGGACTAGCGCTGGCTCGGGGGAGACCCAGTACTTC.

This chain links TRBV9 with TRBJ2-7; the D gene could be TRBD1 or TRBD2 (6 bases each). The V gene's germline CDR1 is SGDLS and CDR2 YYNGEE. The CDR3 is 14 amino acids. V was pared by 3 bases and J by 6 bases, with 16 bases between. The CDR3 nucleotides read TGTGCCAGCAGCGCAAAGCGATGGGGGGCCGAGCAGTACGTC. As protein: CASSAKRWGAEQYV.

This clonotype was seen many times. The V call is TRBV4-3, the J call TRBJ2-4; no firm D call. Germline CDR1 reads LGHNA; CDR2 reads YSLEER. Trimming took 2 bases from V and 0 from J, leaving 11 bases between them. The CDR3 is 16 amino acids. DNA of the CDR3: TGCGCCAGCAGCCAAAGCTCGGGTCTAGCCAAAAACATTCAGTACTTC. Amino acids: CASSQSSGLAKNIQYF.

This clonotype was found many times. V is TRBV29-1 and J is TRBJ1-4, with D possibly being TRBD1 (5 bases). The CDR3 runs 12 residues. Germline lookup yields CDR1 SQVTM and CDR2 ANQGSEA. Trimming cost V 4 bases and J 7 bases, with 10 bases left between them. The chain's CDR3 is CSVAGRAEKLFF. DNA for the CDR3: TGCAGCGTTGCAGGGAGGGCTGAAAAACTGTTTTTT.

This clonotype was counted at least ten times. The rearrangement links TRBV5-5 to TRBJ1-1; 8 nucleotides match TRBD1. The V and J ends lost 3 bases and 6 bases, in that order; junction bases with no gene match: 7. This CDR3 contains 14 residues. CDR1 is SGHKS, CDR2 YYEKEE, per germline (reference sequence). CDR3 loop: CASSSWTGIAEAFF. Written as DNA, the CDR3 is TGTGCCAGCAGCTCGTGGACAGGGATCGCTGAAGCTTTCTTT.

This clonotype was counted ten times or more. The chain joins TRBV10-2 to TRBJ2-5, with D possibly being TRBD1 (7 bases). The V gene lost 7 bases and the J gene lost 4 bases, with 16 bases spanning the gap. The CDR3 consists of 14 residues. The germline V gene encodes CDR1 WSHSY and CDR2 SAAADI. The CDR3 bases are TGCGCCAGCAATTGGGCAGGGGGGCGAGAGACCCAGTACTTC. Protein sequence: CASNWAGGRETQYF.

This clonotype was counted many times. Here the CDR3 DNA reads TGCAGTGCTGGATCCCTAGCGGGGGGAACCTACAATGAGCAGTTCTTC. It codes for CSAGSLAGGTYNEQFF. The gene calls are TRBV20-1 and TRBJ2-1; 11 nucleotides align to TRBD2. Germline values: CDR1 DFQATT, CDR2 SNEGSKA (reference sequence). With 5 bases clipped from V and 2 bases from J, the junction kept 8 bases outside the gene matches. The CDR3 length is 16 residues.

This clonotype has at least ten counts. The rearrangement uses TRBV11-2 and TRBJ2-3, with no clear D. The CDR3 sequence is 16 residues long. Trimming stripped 5 bases from V and 2 bases from J, with 17 bases between. Germline CDR1 is SGHAT and CDR2 is FQNNGV. The CDR3 DNA sequence: TGTGCCAGCAGCCCCCTACTCGCGGAGTCCACAGATACGCAGTATTTT. This gives the protein CASSPLLAESTDTQYF.